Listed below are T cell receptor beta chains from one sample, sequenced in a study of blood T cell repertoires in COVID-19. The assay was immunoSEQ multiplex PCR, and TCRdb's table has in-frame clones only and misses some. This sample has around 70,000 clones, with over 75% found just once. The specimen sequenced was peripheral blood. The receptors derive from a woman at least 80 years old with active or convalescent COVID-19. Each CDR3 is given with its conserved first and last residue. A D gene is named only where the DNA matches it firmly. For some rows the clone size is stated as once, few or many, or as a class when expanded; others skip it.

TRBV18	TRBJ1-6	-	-	TGTGCCAGCTCACCTGACAGCAGTAATTCACCCCTCCACTTT	CASSPDSSNSPLHF
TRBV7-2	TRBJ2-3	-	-	TGTGCCAGCAGCTTAGGAGGGAGGCCCACAGATACGCAGTATTTT	CASSLGGRPTDTQYF
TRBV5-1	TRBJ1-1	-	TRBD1	TGCGCCAGCAGCGGAGGGGGCCCCAACACTGAAGCTTTCTTT	CASSGGGPNTEAFF
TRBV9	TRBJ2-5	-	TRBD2	TGTGCCAGCAGCGGGGTAGCGGGACAAGAGACCCAGTACTTC	CASSGVAGQETQYF
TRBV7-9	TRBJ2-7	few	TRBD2	TGTGCCAGCAGCAACACCGGCGGGGGACCTTCCTACGAGCAGTACTTC	CASSNTGGGPSYEQYF
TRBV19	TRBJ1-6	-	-	TGTGCCAGTAGTACCAGCTCCTATAATTCACCCCTCCACTTT	CASSTSSYNSPLHF
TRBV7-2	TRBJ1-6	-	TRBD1	TGTGCCAGCGCCGACAGGGTAGATTCACCCCTCCACTTT	CASADRVDSPLHF
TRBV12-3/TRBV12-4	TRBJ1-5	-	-	TGTGCCAGCAGTCAGCAGGCGGGGCCCCAGCATTTT	CASSQQAGPQHF
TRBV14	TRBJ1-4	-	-	TGTGCCAGCAGCCAAGCATCAGGGGCGAAACTGTTTTTT	CASSQASGAKLFF
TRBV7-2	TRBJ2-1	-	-	TGTGCCAGCAGCTTGTTAAAGGGGGATGAGCAGTTCTTC	CASSLLKGDEQFF
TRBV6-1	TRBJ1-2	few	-	TGTGCCAGCAGTGAATACAGGGTTCGGGGAGGCTACACCTTC	CASSEYRVRGGYTF
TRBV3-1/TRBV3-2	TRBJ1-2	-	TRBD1	TGTGCCAGCAGCCAGCAAGCACAGGGGCTCTATGGCTACACCTTC	CASSQQAQGLYGYTF
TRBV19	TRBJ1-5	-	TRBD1	TGTGCCAGTAGTATGGGACAGGGAAATCAGCCCCAGCATTTT	CASSMGQGNQPQHF
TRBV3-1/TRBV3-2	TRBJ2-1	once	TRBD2	TGTGCCAGCAGCCAACAGCGGGGGACCTACAATGAGCAGTTCTTC	CASSQQRGTYNEQFF
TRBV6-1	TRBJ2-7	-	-	TGTGCCAGTACACCTAGAACAGGAAACTCCTACGAGCAGTACTTC	CASTPRTGNSYEQYF
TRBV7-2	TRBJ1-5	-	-	TGTGCCAGCAGCCCAGCGGGGGATCAGCCCCAGCATTTT	CASSPAGDQPQHF
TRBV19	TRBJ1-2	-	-	TGTGCCAGTAGTGGTTCGTTCGTCGCCGACATGGTCTATGGCTACACCTTC	CASSGSFVADMVYGYTF
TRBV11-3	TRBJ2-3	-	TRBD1	TGTGCCAGCAGCCCAAGCCCGGACAGGAGCACAGATACGCAGTATTTT	CASSPSPDRSTDTQYF
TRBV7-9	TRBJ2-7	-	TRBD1	TGTGCCAGCAGCTTCGGACAGGCCTACTCCTACGAGCAGTACTTC	CASSFGQAYSYEQYF
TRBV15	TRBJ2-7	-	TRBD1	TGTGCCACCAGTCTAGGGGGCGACGGGACCGAGCAGTACTTC	CATSLGGDGTEQYF
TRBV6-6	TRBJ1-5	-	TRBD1	TGTGCCAGCAGTTACAGGACAGGTAATCAGCCCCAGCATTTT	CASSYRTGNQPQHF
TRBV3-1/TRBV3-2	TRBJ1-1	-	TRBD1	TGTGCCAGCAGCCAGACGCACAGGGGCCGGGTGACTGAAGCTTTCTTT	CASSQTHRGRVTEAFF
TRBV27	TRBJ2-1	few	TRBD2	TGTGCCAGCAGGAAGGCCAGTTCCGGGACTAGCCCTTACAATGAGCAGTTCTTC	CASRKASSGTSPYNEQFF
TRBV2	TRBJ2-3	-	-	TGTGCCAGCAGTGAAGCCGAAATGGGGACTAGCACAGATACGCAGTATTTT	CASSEAEMGTSTDTQYF
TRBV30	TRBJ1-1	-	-	TGTGCCTGGAACAGGGTGCACACTGAAGCTTTCTTT	CAWNRVHTEAFF
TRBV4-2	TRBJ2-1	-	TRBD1	TGTGCCAGCAGCCAAGGGTCGGACAGGGTTCACAATGAGCAGTTCTTC	CASSQGSDRVHNEQFF
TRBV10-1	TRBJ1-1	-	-	TGCGCCAGCTCGTCCCTCCCGAAGCCTGAAGCTTTCTTT	CASSSLPKPEAFF
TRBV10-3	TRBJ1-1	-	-	TGTGCCACCGGGCGGGTCGAAATGAACACTGAAGCTTTCTTT	CATGRVEMNTEAFF
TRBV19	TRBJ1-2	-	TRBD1	TGTGCCACCCGGGACAGGGGGACTGATGGCTACACCTTC	CATRDRGTDGYTF
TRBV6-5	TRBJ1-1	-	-	TGTGCCAGCACCGTGGAGGTGAACACTGAAGCTTTCTTT	CASTVEVNTEAFF
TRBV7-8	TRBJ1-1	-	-	TGTGCCAGCAGCTTTCGTCGGGTGGCCCCATTCACTGAAGCTTTCTTT	CASSFRRVAPFTEAFF
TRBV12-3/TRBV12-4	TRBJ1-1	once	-	TGTGCCAGCAGCCCGGACAAAAACACTGAAGCTTTCTTT	CASSPDKNTEAFF
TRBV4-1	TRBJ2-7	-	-	TGCGCCAGCAGCCCGGGTGCCTCCGGGACATCCTACGAGCAGTACTTC	CASSPGASGTSYEQYF
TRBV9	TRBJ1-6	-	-	TGTGCCAGCAGCGGACAGGCAGAACATTATAATTCACCCCTCCACTTT	CASSGQAEHYNSPLHF
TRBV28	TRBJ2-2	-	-	TGTGCCAGCAATGGGGCGCGTAGGACCGGGGAGCTGTTTTTT	CASNGARRTGELFF
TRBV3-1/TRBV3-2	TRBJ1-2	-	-	TGTGCCTGCGCGAGTTCTAACTATGGCTACACCTTC	CACASSNYGYTF
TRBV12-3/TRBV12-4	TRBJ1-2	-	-	TGTGCCAGCAAGGGCACAGGGCATTATGGCTACACCTTC	CASKGTGHYGYTF
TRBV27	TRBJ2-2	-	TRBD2	TGTGCCAGCAGTTTGAATCGGGTAGCGGGTTCCGCCGGGGAGCTGTTTTTT	CASSLNRVAGSAGELFF
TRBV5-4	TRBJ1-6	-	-	TGTGCCAGCAGCTTGGACCTAAATTCACCCCTCCACTTT	CASSLDLNSPLHF
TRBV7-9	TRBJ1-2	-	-	TGTGCCAGCAGCCCAAACAGGTTGGGGAGCTACACCTTC	CASSPNRLGSYTF
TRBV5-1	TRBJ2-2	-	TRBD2	TGCGCCAGCAGCTTAGCCCCCGGGCGGGGGGGCCCCGGGGAGCTGTTTTTT	CASSLAPGRGGPGELFF
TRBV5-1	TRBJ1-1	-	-	TGCGCCAGCAGTCCCGACGGAGAGAACACTGAAGCTTTCTTT	CASSPDGENTEAFF
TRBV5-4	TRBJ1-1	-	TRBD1	TGTGCCAGCAGCCTGCGGGACAGGGGGATGACTGAAGCTTTCTTT	CASSLRDRGMTEAFF
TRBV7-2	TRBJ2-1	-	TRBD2	TGTGCCAGCAGCTTAGGCGGTAGCGGGGGTTGGAATGAGCAGTTCTTC	CASSLGGSGGWNEQFF
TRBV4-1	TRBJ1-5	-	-	TGCGCCAGCAGCCAAGGACAGATAGGCAATCAGCCCCAGCATTTT	CASSQGQIGNQPQHF
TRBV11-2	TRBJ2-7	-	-	TGTGCCAGCAGCCCAGGGCCCGGAACGAACGAGCAGTACTTC	CASSPGPGTNEQYF
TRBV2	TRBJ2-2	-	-	TGTGCCAGCTTCAGGGTGGGGGGACCCGGGGAGCTGTTTTTT	CASFRVGGPGELFF
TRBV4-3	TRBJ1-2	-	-	TGCGCCAGCAGCCGGTCGATAACTGGGGGCGGCTATGGCTACACCTTC	CASSRSITGGGYGYTF
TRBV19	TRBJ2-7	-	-	TGTGCCAGTAGTAATCAGGGTCTCTCCTACGAGCAGTACTTC	CASSNQGLSYEQYF
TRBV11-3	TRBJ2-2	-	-	TGTGCCAGCAGCTTAGAAAGGAGCGGGGAGCTGTTTTTT	CASSLERSGELFF
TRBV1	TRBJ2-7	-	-	TGCACCAGCAGCCAAAAACAGGGAGGGGTGGGCTACGAGCAGTACTTC	CTSSQKQGGVGYEQYF